This T cell receptor beta chain was observed in a study of PD-1 blockade in classical Hodgkin lymphoma. The study's findings and limits: Relative to healthy donors, newly diagnosed patients reportedly had lower baseline TCR diversity, which was reported as lower still in relapsed/refractory patients.

A note on this clone: Its antigen remains unknown.

Germline CDR1 reads SGHRS; CDR2 reads YFSETQ. The CDR3 length is 15 residues. Trimming shortened V by 6 bases and J by 7 bases, and 17 bases separated the two germline ends. Libraries were prepared by immunoSEQ multiplex PCR; TCRdb keeps only in-frame clonotypes and omits some of them. The sample includes about 54,000 clones, around 93% of them seen just once. Brentuximab vedotin exposure varied among the patients, all of whom had relapsed after autologous stem cell transplantation. J is TRBJ1-6 and V is TRBV5-1; the D gene is possibly TRBD1 (5 bases). This specimen consisted of peripheral blood mononuclear cells (PBMCs), obtained before the second cycle of nivolumab. The clonotype comes from a human donor with classical Hodgkin lymphoma. The CDR3 DNA is TGCGCCAGCACCGATATGGGGGTTGGGAATTCACCCCTCCACTTT. Its protein product is CASTDMGVGNSPLHF.